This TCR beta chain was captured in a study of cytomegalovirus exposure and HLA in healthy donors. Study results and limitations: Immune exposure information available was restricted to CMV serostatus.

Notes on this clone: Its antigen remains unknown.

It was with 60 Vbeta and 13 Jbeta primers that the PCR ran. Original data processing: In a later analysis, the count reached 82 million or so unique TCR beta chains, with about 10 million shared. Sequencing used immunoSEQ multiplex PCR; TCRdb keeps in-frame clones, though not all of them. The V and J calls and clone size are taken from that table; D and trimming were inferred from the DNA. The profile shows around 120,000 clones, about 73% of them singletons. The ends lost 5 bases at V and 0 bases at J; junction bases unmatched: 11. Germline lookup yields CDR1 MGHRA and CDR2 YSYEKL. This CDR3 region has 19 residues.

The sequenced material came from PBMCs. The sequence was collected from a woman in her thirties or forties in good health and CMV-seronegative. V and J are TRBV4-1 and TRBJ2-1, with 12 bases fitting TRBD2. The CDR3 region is CASSWGLAGRVASYNEQFF. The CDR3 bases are TGCGCCAGCAGCTGGGGACTAGCGGGCAGGGTAGCCTCCTACAATGAGCAGTTCTTC.